This T cell receptor beta chain was captured by sequencing in a study of identical twins. Study-level points and caveats: A cross-sectional statistical analysis, not follow-up of the same donors, supported the conclusions. Zero-insertion analyses could be partly confounded by invariant MAIT and iNKT cells.

The table lists this clonotype with many counts. Its antigen remains unidentified. Unmatched junction bases numbered 9, after V lost 6 bases and J lost 6 bases. Germline CDR1 SNHLY, CDR2 FYNNEI. The CDR3 contains 15 residues. A universal primer site was incorporated via template switching, and the cDNA contained unique molecular identifiers. TCRdb called the 5' RACE reads again in MiXCR, with one record for every CDR3 protein. In the table there are fewer than 250,000 distinct CDR3 sequences, roughly a tenth of which are singletons. Sequenced input: memory (CD45RO+) T cells sorted from blood. The clonotype originates from a woman between 18 and 30 years old in good health. The chain couples TRBV2 to TRBJ2-7; 12 bases agree with TRBD1. The CDR3 DNA sequence: TGTGCCAGCAGGGCCCCGGGACAGGGGGCCGGCGAGCAGTACTTC. Its protein product is CASRAPGQGAGEQYF.